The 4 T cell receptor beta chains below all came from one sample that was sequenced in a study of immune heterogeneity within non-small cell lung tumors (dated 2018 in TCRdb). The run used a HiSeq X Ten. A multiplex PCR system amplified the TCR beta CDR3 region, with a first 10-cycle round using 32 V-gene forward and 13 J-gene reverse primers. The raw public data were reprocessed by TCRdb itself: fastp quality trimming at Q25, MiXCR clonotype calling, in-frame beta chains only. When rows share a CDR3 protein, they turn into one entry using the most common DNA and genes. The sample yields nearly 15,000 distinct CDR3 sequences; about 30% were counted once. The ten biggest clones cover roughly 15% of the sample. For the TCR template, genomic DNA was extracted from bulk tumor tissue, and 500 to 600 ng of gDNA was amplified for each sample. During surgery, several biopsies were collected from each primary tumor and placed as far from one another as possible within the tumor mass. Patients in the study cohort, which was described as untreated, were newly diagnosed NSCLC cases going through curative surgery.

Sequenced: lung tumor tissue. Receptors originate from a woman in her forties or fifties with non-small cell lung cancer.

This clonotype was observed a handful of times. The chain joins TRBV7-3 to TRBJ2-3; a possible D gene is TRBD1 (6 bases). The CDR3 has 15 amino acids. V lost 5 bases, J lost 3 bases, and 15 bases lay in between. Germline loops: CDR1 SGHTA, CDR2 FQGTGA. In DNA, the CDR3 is TGTGCCAGCAGCCAACAGGGCGATGGGACAGATACGCAGTATTTT. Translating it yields CASSQQGDGTDTQYF.

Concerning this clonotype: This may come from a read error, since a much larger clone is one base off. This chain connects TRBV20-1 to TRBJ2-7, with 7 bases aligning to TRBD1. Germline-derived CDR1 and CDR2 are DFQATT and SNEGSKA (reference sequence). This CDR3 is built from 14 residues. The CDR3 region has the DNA TGCATTGCACCCACAGGGGATGATTTACTCGAGCAGTACTTC. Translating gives CIAPTGDDLLEQYF.

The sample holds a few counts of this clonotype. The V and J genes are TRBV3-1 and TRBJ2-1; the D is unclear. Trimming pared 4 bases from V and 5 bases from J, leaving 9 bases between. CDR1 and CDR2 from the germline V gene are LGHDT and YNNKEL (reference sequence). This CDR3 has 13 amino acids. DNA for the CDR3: TGTGCCAGCAGCCTAAATAGGGACAATGAGCAGTTCTTC. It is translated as CASSLNRDNEQFF.

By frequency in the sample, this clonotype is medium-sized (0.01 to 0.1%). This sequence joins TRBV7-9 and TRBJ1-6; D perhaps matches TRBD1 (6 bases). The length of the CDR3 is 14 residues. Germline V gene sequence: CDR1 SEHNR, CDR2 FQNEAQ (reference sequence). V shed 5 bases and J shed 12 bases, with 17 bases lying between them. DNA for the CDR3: TGTGCCAGCAGCCAGGGGAGGAGCCTGGGACCCCTCCACTTT. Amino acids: CASSQGRSLGPLHF.